The 13 T cell receptor beta chains in this list originate from one sample, sequenced in a study of blood T cell repertoires in COVID-19. Method: immunoSEQ multiplex PCR; TCRdb's copy keeps in-frame clones and lacks some. The sample shows fewer than 350,000 clones, around 90% of them seen only once. Material for sequencing was PBMCs or T cells enriched from blood (not recorded which). These TCRs come from a woman between 35 and 50 years old with acute COVID-19.

The V call is TRBV30, the J call TRBJ2-2, with D hard to call. Trimming took 3 bases from V and 3 from J, leaving 11 bases between them. Germline V gene data show CDR1 as GTSNPN and CDR2 as SVGIG (reference sequence). The CDR3 length is 14 residues. The CDR3 is CAWRGETYTGELFF. The CDR3 coding sequence is TGTGCCTGGAGAGGCGAGACTTACACCGGGGAGCTGTTTTTT.

The chain uses TRBV19 and TRBJ2-1; TRBD1 might be the D (6 bases). CDR1 and CDR2 from the germline V gene are LNHDA and SQIVND (reference sequence). Trimming took off 7 bases at V and 13 bases at J, with 14 bases between the two ends. The CDR3 runs to 11 residues. CDR3 nucleotides: TGTGCCAGTACCACAGGGAGTTCCCAGTTCTTC. It encodes CASTTGSSQFF.

This rearrangement joins TRBV5-1 to TRBJ1-4, with 10 bases identical to TRBD1. V shed 4 bases and J 8 bases; nucleotides not matched to a gene: 11. The CDR3 is made up of 16 amino acids. Germline V gives CDR1 SGHRS, CDR2 YFSETQ. The CDR3 here is CASSGGTGALGEKLFF. The CDR3, as DNA: TGCGCCAGCAGCGGCGGGACAGGGGCCCTCGGGGAAAAACTGTTTTTT.

The J gene is TRBJ2-1, the V gene TRBV20-1, with 12 positions matching TRBD2. The trim removed 3 bases at V and 6 bases at J, leaving 6 bases unmatched. The CDR3 runs 15 residues. Germline CDR1 is DFQATT and CDR2 is SNEGSKA (reference sequence). The CDR3, as DNA: TGCAGTGCTAGTGAACTAGCGGGGGGAATCAATGAGCAGTTCTTC. Its translation is CSASELAGGINEQFF.

This chain uses TRBV5-8 with TRBJ2-6; the match to TRBD1 covers 8 bases. The CDR3 has 15 residues. After removal of 4 bases from V and 4 bases from J, the junction contained 4 bases not matched to a gene. Germline loops: CDR1 SGHTS, CDR2 YDEGEE. The CDR3 spells CASSADRAGANVLTF. The DNA for the CDR3 is TGTGCCAGCAGCGCGGACAGGGCCGGGGCCAACGTCCTGACTTTC.

The CDR3 sequence is CASSQAPGQGNYEQYF. The CDR3, as DNA: TGCGCCAGCAGCCAAGCACCCGGACAGGGGAATTACGAGCAGTACTTC. The chain links TRBV4-1 to TRBJ2-7, with 9 positions matching TRBD1. This CDR3 has 16 amino acids. V trimming: 1 base; J trimming: 4 bases; junction bases outside the gene matches: 8. Germline lookup yields CDR1 MGHRA and CDR2 YSYEKL.

V and J are TRBV6-5 and TRBJ2-4; D is possibly TRBD2 (6 bases). Between the trimmed V and J ends, which lost 2 bases and 0 bases, there was a span of 8 bases. The CDR3 runs 15 residues. Looked up from germline, CDR1 is MNHEY and CDR2 is SVGAGI. The DNA for the CDR3 is TGTGCCAGCAGTTACGAGGGAGGAGCCAAAAACATTCAGTACTTC. This gives the protein CASSYEGGAKNIQYF.

This clone was observed a few times. The rearrangement joins TRBV29-1 to TRBJ2-7, with unresolved D. The V and J ends lost 0 bases and 4 bases respectively, with 10 bases between them. Germline CDR1 SQVTM, CDR2 ANQGSEA. CDR3 length equals 13 residues. The chain's CDR3 is CSVEDPPTYEQYF. The CDR3 DNA reads TGCAGCGTTGAAGATCCCCCAACTTACGAGCAGTACTTC.

This chain joins TRBV5-1 and TRBJ1-1, with TRBD1 as a possible D gene (5 bases). The germline CDR1 and CDR2 sequences are SGHRS and YFSETQ. Between the trimmed V and J ends, which lost 3 bases and 1 base, there was a span of 10 bases. The CDR3 loop spans 14 amino acids. The CDR3 sequence is CASSSAGQNTEAFF. The CDR3 region has the DNA TGCGCCAGCAGCTCGGCAGGGCAGAACACTGAAGCTTTCTTT.

V is TRBV25-1 and J is TRBJ1-2, with a tentative D call TRBD1 (5 bases). Looked up from germline, CDR1 is MGHDK and CDR2 is SYGVNS. The CDR3 sequence is 12 residues long. Trimming took off 3 bases at V and 8 bases at J, with 10 bases between the two ends. The CDR3 reads CASSEGGRGYTF. The CDR3 DNA is TGTGCCAGCAGTGAGGGGGGTAGGGGCTACACCTTC.

V usage is TRBV7-9 and J usage is TRBJ2-1; 12 bases map to TRBD2. CDR1 is SEHNR, CDR2 FQNEAQ, per germline (reference sequence). The CDR3 contains 19 residues. Germline trimming cut 5 bases from V and 0 bases from J; bases unmatched to any gene: 11. CDR3 sequence (DNA): TGTGCCAGCAGCAGACTAGCGGGAGAGGGGGGGAGCTCCTACAATGAGCAGTTCTTC. It is translated as CASSRLAGEGGSSYNEQFF.

The rearrangement links TRBV19 to TRBJ1-6; D may be TRBD1 (5 bases). This CDR3 is built from 15 residues. In germline, CDR1 is LNHDA, CDR2 SQIVND (reference sequence). V was shortened by 7 bases and J by 10 bases, with 20 bases between the two germline ends. CDR3 loop: CASKALMGGLSPLHF. The DNA for the CDR3 is TGTGCCAGTAAGGCGCTCATGGGGGGTCTGTCACCCCTCCACTTT.

V is TRBV11-2 and J is TRBJ2-5, with 8 bases lining up with TRBD1. CDR1 SGHAT and CDR2 FQNNGV come from the germline V gene. After removal of 1 base from V and 3 bases from J, the junction contained 4 bases not matched to a gene. The CDR3 has 15 amino acids. CDR3 in amino acids: CASSLVGQVEETQYF. Here the CDR3 DNA reads TGTGCCAGCAGCTTAGTGGGACAGGTAGAAGAGACCCAGTACTTC.